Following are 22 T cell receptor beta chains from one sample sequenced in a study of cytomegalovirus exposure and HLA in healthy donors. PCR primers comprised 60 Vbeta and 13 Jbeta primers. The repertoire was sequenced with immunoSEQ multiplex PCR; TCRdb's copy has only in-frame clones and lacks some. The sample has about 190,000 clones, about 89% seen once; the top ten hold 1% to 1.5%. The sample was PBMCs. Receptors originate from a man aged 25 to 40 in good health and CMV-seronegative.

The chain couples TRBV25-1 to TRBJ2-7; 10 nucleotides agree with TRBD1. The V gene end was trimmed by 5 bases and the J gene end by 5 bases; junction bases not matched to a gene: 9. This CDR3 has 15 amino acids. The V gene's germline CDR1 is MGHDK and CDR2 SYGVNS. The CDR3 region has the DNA TGTGCCAGCAGTACTCCGGGGACAGGGGACCACGAGCAGTACTTC. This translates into CASSTPGTGDHEQYF.

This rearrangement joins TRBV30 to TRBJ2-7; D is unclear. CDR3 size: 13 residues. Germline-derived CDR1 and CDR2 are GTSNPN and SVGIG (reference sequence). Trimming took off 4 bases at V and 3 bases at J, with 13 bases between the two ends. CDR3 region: CAWTASLLYEQYF. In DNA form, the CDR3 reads TGTGCCTGGACCGCGTCCCTACTCTACGAGCAGTACTTC.

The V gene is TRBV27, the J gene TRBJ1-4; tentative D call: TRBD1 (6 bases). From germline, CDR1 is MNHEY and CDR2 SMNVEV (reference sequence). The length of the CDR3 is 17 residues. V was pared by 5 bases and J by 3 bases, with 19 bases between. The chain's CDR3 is CASSPKSTGWANEKLFF. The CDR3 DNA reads TGTGCCAGCAGTCCGAAGTCCACAGGGTGGGCTAATGAAAAACTGTTTTTT.

The CDR3 is CASSSGTSGSRETQYF. DNA of the CDR3: TGTGCCAGCAGCTCCGGGACTAGCGGGAGTCGGGAGACCCAGTACTTC. The rearrangement links TRBV5-6 to TRBJ2-5; 14 nucleotides align to TRBD2. V shed 3 bases and J 5 bases; nucleotides not matched to a gene: 6. The length of the CDR3 is 16 residues. Germline CDR1 and CDR2: SGHDT and YYEEEE.

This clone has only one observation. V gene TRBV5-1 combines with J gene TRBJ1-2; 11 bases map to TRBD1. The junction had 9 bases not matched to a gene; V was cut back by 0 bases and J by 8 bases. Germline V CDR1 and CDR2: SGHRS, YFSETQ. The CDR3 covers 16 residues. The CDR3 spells CASSLAGQGDVEGYTF. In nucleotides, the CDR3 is TGCGCCAGCAGCTTGGCGGGACAGGGGGATGTTGAGGGCTACACCTTC.

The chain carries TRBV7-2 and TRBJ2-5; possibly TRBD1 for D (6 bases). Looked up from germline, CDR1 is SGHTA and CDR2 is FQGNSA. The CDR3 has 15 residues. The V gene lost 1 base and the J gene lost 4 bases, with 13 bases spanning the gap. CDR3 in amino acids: CASSLGDTSAETQYF. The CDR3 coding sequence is TGTGCCAGCAGCTTAGGGGACACGAGTGCAGAGACCCAGTACTTC.

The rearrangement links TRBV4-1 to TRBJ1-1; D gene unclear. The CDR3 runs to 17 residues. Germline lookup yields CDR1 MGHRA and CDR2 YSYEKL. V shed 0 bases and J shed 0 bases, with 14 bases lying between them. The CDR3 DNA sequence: TGCGCCAGCAGCCAAGATCCTGCGGGCACTTTGAACACTGAAGCTTTCTTT. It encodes CASSQDPAGTLNTEAFF.

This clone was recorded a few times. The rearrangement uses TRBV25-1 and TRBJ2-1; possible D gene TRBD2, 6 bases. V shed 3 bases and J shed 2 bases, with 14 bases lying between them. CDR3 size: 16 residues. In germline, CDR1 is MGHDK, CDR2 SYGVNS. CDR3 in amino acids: CASSDLRRGAYNEQFF. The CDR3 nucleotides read TGTGCCAGCAGTGACTTAAGGAGGGGAGCCTACAATGAGCAGTTCTTC.

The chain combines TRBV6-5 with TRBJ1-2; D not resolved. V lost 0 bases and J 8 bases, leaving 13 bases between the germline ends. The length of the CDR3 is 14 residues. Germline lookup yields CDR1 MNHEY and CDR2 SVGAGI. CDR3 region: CASSYSTRGRGYTF. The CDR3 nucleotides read TGTGCCAGCAGTTACTCGACCCGAGGTCGCGGCTACACCTTC.

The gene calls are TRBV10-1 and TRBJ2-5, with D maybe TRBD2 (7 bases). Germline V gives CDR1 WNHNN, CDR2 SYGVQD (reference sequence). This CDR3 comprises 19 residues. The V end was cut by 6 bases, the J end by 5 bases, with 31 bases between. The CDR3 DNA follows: TGCGCCAGCAGAACGGGGGGCAATGTATTGGCGGGGGAGGGGGAGACCCAGTACTTC. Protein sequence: CASRTGGNVLAGEGETQYF.

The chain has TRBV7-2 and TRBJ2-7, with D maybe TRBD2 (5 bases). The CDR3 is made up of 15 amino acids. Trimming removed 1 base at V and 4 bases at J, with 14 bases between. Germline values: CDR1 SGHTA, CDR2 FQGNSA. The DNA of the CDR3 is TGTGCCAGCAGCTTAGTAGTGGACTTTCTTTACGAGCAGTACTTC. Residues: CASSLVVDFLYEQYF.

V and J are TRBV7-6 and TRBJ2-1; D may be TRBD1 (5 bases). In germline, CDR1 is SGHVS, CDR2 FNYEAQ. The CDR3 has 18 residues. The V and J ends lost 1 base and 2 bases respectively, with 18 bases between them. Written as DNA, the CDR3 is TGTGCCAGCAGCTTAGGGGATAGGGGCGGTGCGGCCTACAATGAGCAGTTCTTC. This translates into CASSLGDRGGAAYNEQFF.

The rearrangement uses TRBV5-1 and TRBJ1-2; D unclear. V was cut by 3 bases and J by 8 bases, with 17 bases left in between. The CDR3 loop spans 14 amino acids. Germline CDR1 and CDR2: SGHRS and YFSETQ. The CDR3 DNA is TGCGCCAGCAGCTCTAACGAGGGCATAGCGGGCTACACCTTC. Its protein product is CASSSNEGIAGYTF.

CDR3 DNA sequence: TGTGCCAGCACCATAGCGGGGAGCTCCTACAATGAGCAGTTCTTC. This sequence encodes CASTIAGSSYNEQFF. V is TRBV27 and J is TRBJ2-1; 8 bases are a match to TRBD2. Looked up from germline, CDR1 is MNHEY and CDR2 is SMNVEV (reference sequence). Unmatched junction bases numbered 5, after V lost 7 bases and J lost 0 bases. This CDR3 contains 15 residues.

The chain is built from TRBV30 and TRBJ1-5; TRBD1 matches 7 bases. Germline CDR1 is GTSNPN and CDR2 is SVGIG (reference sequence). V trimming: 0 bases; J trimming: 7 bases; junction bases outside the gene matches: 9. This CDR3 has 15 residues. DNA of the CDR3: TGTGCCTGGAGTGTACCAGGGGGGAATACCCAGCCCCAGCATTTT. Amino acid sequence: CAWSVPGGNTQPQHF.

The CDR3 here is CASRGLAGPPEQYF. In DNA form, the CDR3 reads TGTGCCAGCAGGGGACTAGCGGGCCCCCCCGAGCAGTACTTC. This chain connects TRBV6-1 to TRBJ2-7; 12 bases match TRBD2. Per the germline V gene, CDR1 is MNHNS and CDR2 is SASEGT. V lost 6 bases and J lost 6; bases outside the gene matches: 6. This CDR3 has 14 amino acids.

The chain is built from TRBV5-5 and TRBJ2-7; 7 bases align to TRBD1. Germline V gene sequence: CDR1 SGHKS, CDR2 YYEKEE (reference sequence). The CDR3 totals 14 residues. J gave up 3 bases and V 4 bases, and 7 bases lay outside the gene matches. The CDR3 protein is CASSGRTGLYEQYF. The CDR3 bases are TGTGCCAGCAGCGGACGGACAGGCCTCTACGAGCAGTACTTC.

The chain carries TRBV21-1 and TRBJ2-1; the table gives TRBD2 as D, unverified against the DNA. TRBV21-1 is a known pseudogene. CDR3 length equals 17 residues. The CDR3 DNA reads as TGTGCCAGCAGCAAAGCGCGGCTCCGGCCCCCCTTCAATGAGCAGTTCTTC. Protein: CASSKARLRPPFNEQFF.

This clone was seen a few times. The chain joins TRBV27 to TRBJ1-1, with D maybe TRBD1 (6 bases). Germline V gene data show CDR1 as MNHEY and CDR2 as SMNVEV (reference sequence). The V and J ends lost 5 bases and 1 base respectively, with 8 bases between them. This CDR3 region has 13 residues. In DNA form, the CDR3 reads TGTGCCAGCAGTCCGGGACAGAACACTGAAGCTTTCTTT. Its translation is CASSPGQNTEAFF.

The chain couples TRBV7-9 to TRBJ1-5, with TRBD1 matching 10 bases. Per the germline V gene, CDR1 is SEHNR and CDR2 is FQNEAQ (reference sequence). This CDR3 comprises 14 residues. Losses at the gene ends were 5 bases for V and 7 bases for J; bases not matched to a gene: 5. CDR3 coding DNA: TGTGCCAGCAGCCAAGGGGGACAGGGGCAGCCCCAGCATTTT. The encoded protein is CASSQGGQGQPQHF.

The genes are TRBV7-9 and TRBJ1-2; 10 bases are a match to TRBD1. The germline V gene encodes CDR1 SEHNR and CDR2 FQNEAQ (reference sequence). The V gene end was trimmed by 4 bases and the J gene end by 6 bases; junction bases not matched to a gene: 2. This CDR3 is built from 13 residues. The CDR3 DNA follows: TGTGCCAGCAGCTGGACAGGGGGAGATGGCTACACCTTC. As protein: CASSWTGGDGYTF.

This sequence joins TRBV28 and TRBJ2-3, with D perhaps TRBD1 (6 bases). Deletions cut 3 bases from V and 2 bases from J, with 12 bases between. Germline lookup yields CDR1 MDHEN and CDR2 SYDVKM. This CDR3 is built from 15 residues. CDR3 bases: TGTGCCAGCAGTTTCGGGACACTAACCACAGATACGCAGTATTTT. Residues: CASSFGTLTTDTQYF.